A single T cell receptor beta chain is shown here with its context. The target antigen is unknown. The source of the sample is a study of T cells in narcolepsy. Study in general: Enrolled donors included narcolepsy type 1 or type 2 patients and healthy controls.

The table came from immunoSEQ multiplex PCR; TCRdb's copy has only in-frame clones and leaves some out. The data hold over 9,000 clones, with around 94% observed a single time. Study outcomes and limitations: Same-patient CSF and blood CD4+ T cell clonotypes included HCRT-specific and TRIB2-specific autoreactive ones.

The sequenced sample consisted of CD45RA- memory CD4+ T cells from PBMCs. The TCR originated in a human donor with narcolepsy.

DNA for the CDR3: TGTGCCAGCAGCTTTGGGGGGGGACTTAACCAAGAGACCCAGTACTTC. This encodes CASSFGGGLNQETQYF. This chain links TRBV7-2 with TRBJ2-5, with 7 bases matching TRBD2. The length of the CDR3 is 16 residues. The V and J ends lost 3 bases and 0 bases, in that order; junction bases with no gene match: 7. CDR1 is SGHTA and CDR2 is FQGNSA in the germline V gene.